A selection of T cell receptor beta chains follows, all from one sample in a study of cytomegalovirus exposure and HLA in healthy donors. TCRdb's copy holds only in-frame clones and misses some; the assay was immunoSEQ multiplex PCR. This sample has more than 110,000 clones, with 80% to 85% found just once. The sample comprised PBMCs. These receptors were taken from a male donor in good health and CMV-seropositive. Each CDR3 is given with its conserved first and last residue. Each record gives: V gene, J gene, CDR3 protein.

V gene: TRBV4-1; J gene: TRBJ2-2; CDR3 protein: CASSQGSAGELFF
V gene: TRBV28; J gene: TRBJ1-5; CDR3 protein: CASSLPAGTGNQPQHF
V gene: TRBV5-5; J gene: TRBJ1-1; CDR3 protein: CASSLWGGWGVMNTEAFF
V gene: TRBV5-1; J gene: TRBJ1-3; CDR3 protein: CASSLMGAQAGNTIYF
V gene: TRBV4-2; J gene: TRBJ2-7; CDR3 protein: CASSQDRGSSYEQYF
V gene: TRBV10-3; J gene: TRBJ2-5; CDR3 protein: CAISESGSSGRAQETQYF
V gene: TRBV4-2; J gene: TRBJ2-5; CDR3 protein: CASSQDRGVQETQYF
V gene: TRBV6-6; J gene: TRBJ1-2; CDR3 protein: CASSPTGLSVRYGYTF
V gene: TRBV28; J gene: TRBJ1-5; CDR3 protein: CASSLIYMGAQPQHF
V gene: TRBV27; J gene: TRBJ1-2; CDR3 protein: CASSLSLGDRGYTF
V gene: TRBV11-1; J gene: TRBJ2-7; CDR3 protein: CASSSVAGWKTYF
V gene: TRBV5-6; J gene: TRBJ1-1; CDR3 protein: CASSLYDKNTEAFF
V gene: TRBV4-3; J gene: TRBJ2-1; CDR3 protein: CASSQYDQRAYNEQFF
V gene: TRBV10-1; J gene: TRBJ1-1; CDR3 protein: CASSDGTGNTEAFF
V gene: TRBV9; J gene: TRBJ2-7; CDR3 protein: CASSAGSSYEQYF
V gene: TRBV25-1; J gene: TRBJ2-5; CDR3 protein: CASSVRETQYF
V gene: TRBV7-9; J gene: TRBJ1-1; CDR3 protein: CASSSDLTNTEAFF
V gene: TRBV13; J gene: TRBJ2-5; CDR3 protein: CASSLGPIDSQQETQYF
V gene: TRBV7-9; J gene: TRBJ2-3; CDR3 protein: CASSDQREGTDTQYF
V gene: TRBV4-3; J gene: TRBJ2-1; CDR3 protein: CASSQDPDRDNEQFF
V gene: TRBV19; J gene: TRBJ2-7; CDR3 protein: CASSMTGQGMYEQYF
V gene: TRBV5-1; J gene: TRBJ2-1; CDR3 protein: CASSLVAPRNEQFF
V gene: TRBV12-5; J gene: TRBJ2-2; CDR3 protein: CASGLVLGDTGELFF
V gene: TRBV19; J gene: TRBJ2-7; CDR3 protein: CASSMSSGSEQYF
V gene: TRBV18; J gene: TRBJ1-5; CDR3 protein: CASSPMSSFSNQPQHF
V gene: TRBV5-1; J gene: TRBJ1-1; CDR3 protein: CASSFGWNTEAFF
V gene: TRBV5-1; J gene: TRBJ2-2; CDR3 protein: CASSLQGGAGELFF
V gene: TRBV5-1; J gene: TRBJ2-7; CDR3 protein: CASSFIQGRGSYEQYF
V gene: TRBV5-1; J gene: TRBJ1-4; CDR3 protein: CASSPDRGGKLFF
V gene: TRBV19; J gene: TRBJ2-2; CDR3 protein: CASISGTGELFF
V gene: TRBV4-3; J gene: TRBJ1-1; CDR3 protein: CASSQGYTGQGFMDTEAFF
V gene: TRBV5-6; J gene: TRBJ2-7; CDR3 protein: CASSFSRLVLYEQYF
V gene: TRBV19; J gene: TRBJ1-5; CDR3 protein: CASTLRQGDQPQHF
V gene: TRBV6-1; J gene: TRBJ2-5; CDR3 protein: CASSEGGRETQYF
V gene: TRBV6-1; J gene: TRBJ1-2; CDR3 protein: CASSEGTTYGYTF
V gene: TRBV29-1; J gene: TRBJ2-5; CDR3 protein: CSVEEAVTQYF
V gene: TRBV6-5; J gene: TRBJ2-7; CDR3 protein: CASSYSAGQSYEQYF
V gene: TRBV5-4; J gene: TRBJ2-7; CDR3 protein: CASSSGTSGLEKQYF
V gene: TRBV2; J gene: TRBJ2-3; CDR3 protein: CASRGGTSAGAQYF
V gene: TRBV4-2; J gene: TRBJ1-1; CDR3 protein: CASSQDLSRNTEAFF
V gene: TRBV28; J gene: TRBJ2-1; CDR3 protein: CASSGGLAGLREQFF
V gene: TRBV7-9; J gene: TRBJ2-7; CDR3 protein: CSSSLGGGSYEQYF
V gene: TRBV6-1; J gene: TRBJ1-3; CDR3 protein: CASSEAVGGGNTIYF
V gene: TRBV5-1; J gene: TRBJ1-1; CDR3 protein: CASRLQGMNTEAFF
V gene: TRBV11-3; J gene: TRBJ2-1; CDR3 protein: CASSLIFENEQFF
V gene: TRBV7-9; J gene: TRBJ2-7; CDR3 protein: CASSFFSAQEGYEQYF
V gene: TRBV29-1; J gene: TRBJ1-4; CDR3 protein: CSVVKGLGANEKLFF
V gene: TRBV27; J gene: TRBJ2-5; CDR3 protein: CASSISTSGQETQYF
V gene: TRBV29-1; J gene: TRBJ1-2; CDR3 protein: CSVGVSRYGYTF
V gene: TRBV27; J gene: TRBJ2-3; CDR3 protein: CASSLSVTGGDTQYF